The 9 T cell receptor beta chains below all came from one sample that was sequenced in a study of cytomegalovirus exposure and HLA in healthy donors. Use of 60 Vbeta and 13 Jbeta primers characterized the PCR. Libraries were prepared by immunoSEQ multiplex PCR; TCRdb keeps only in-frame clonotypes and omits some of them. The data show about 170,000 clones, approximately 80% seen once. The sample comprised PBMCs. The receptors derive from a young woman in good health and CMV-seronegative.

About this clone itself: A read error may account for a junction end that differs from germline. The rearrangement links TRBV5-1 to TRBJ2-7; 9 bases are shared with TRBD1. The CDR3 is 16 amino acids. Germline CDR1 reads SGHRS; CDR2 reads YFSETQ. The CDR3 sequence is CASSADTGTGTYEQYF. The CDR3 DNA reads TGCGCCAGCAGCGCTGACACCGGGACAGGGACCTATGAGCAGTACTTC.

CDR3 in amino acids: CASSLTMKTGQPQHF. The CDR3 nucleotides read TGTGCCAGCAGCTTAACAATGAAAACAGGTCAGCCCCAGCATTTT. V and J are TRBV7-8 and TRBJ1-5, with D tentatively TRBD1 (5 bases). Germline CDR1 reads SGHVS; CDR2 reads FQNEAQ. The CDR3 consists of 15 residues. Trimming took off 2 bases at V and 6 bases at J, with 14 bases between the two ends. The variable domain in full, completed from reference TRBV7-8 and TRBJ1-5, reads GAGVSQSPRYKVAKRGQDVALRCDPISGHVSLFWYQQALGQGPEFLTYFQNEAQLDKSGLPSDRFFAERPEGSVSTLKIQRTQQEDSAVYLCASSLTMKTGQPQHFGDGTRLSIL.

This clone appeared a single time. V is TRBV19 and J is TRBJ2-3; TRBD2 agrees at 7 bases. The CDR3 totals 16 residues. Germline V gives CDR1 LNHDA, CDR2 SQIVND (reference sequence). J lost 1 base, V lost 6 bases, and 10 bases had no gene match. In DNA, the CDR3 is TGTGCCAGTAGACCCAAAGGGGACTACGGCACAGATACGCAGTATTTT. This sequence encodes CASRPKGDYGTDTQYF.

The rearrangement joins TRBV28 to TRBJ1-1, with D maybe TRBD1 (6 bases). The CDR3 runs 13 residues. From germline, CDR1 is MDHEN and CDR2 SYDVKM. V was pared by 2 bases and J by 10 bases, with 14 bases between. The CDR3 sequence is CASSLSLRGRAFF. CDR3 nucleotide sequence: TGTGCCAGCAGTTTAAGTCTCAGGGGAAGAGCTTTCTTT.

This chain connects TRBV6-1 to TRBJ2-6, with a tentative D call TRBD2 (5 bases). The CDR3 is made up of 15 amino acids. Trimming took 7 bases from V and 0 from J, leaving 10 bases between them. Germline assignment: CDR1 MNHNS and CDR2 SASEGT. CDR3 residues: CASNGGGSGANVLTF. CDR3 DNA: TGTGCCAGCAACGGCGGAGGCTCTGGGGCCAACGTCCTGACTTTC.

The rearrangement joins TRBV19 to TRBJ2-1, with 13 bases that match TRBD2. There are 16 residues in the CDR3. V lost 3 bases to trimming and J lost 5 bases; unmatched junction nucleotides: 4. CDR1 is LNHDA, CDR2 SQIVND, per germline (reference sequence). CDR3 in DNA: TGTGCCAGTAGTATCGGACTAGCGGGAGTTCACAATGAGCAGTTCTTC. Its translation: CASSIGLAGVHNEQFF.

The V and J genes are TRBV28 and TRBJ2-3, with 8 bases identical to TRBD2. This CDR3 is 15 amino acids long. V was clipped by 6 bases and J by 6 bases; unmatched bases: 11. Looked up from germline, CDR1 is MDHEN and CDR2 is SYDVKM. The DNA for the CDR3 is TGTGCCAGCAGCCTACAAGGACTAGCAAGCGATACGCAGTATTTT. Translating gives CASSLQGLASDTQYF.

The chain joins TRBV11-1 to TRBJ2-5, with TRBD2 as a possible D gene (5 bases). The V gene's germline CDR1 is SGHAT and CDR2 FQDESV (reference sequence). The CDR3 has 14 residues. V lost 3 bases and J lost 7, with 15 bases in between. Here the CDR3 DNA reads TGTGCCAGCAGCTTTGCTGGACTCTCTGGGACCCAGTACTTC. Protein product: CASSFAGLSGTQYF.

The CDR3 loop is CASSTGLAGGPNVPYNEQFF. The CDR3, as DNA: TGTGCCAGCAGTACGGGACTAGCGGGAGGGCCGAACGTCCCGTACAATGAGCAGTTCTTC. This chain connects TRBV28 to TRBJ2-1; 16 bases are a match to TRBD2. Germline trimming cut 5 bases from V and 4 bases from J; bases unmatched to any gene: 14. Germline lookup yields CDR1 MDHEN and CDR2 SYDVKM. The CDR3 runs to 20 residues. Drawing the rest from reference TRBV28 and TRBJ2-1, the complete variable domain is DVKVTQSSRYLVKRTGEKVFLECVQDMDHENMFWYRQDPGLGLRLIYFSYDVKMKEKGDIPEGYSVSREKKERFSLILESASTNQTSMYLCASSTGLAGGPNVPYNEQFFGPGTRLTVL.